This T cell receptor beta chain comes out of a study of blood T cell repertoires in COVID-19. About the research overall: Donors in the United States, Italy and Spain gave samples during acute or convalescent COVID-19.

The assay was immunoSEQ multiplex PCR, and TCRdb's table has in-frame clones only and misses some. The data hold more than 95,000 clones, with 80% to 95% observed a single time. Trimming left V 5 bases short and J 2 bases short, with 19 bases between. CDR1 is MDHEN, CDR2 SYDVKM, per germline. This CDR3 has 17 residues. The chain has TRBV28 and TRBJ2-4; a weak D match, TRBD1 (7 bases). The receptor's source is a man aged 45-65 years with COVID-19, enrolled during active disease. Sequences were obtained from peripheral blood. CDR3: CASSIQGGRGTKNIQYF. Here the CDR3 DNA reads TGTGCCAGCAGTATCCAGGGGGGCAGAGGGACCAAAAACATTCAGTACTTC.